The 28 T cell receptor beta chains presented below share a single source sample, sequenced in a study of T cell changes during pregnancy in multiple sclerosis. Here immunoSEQ multiplex PCR was the method, and the copy in TCRdb shows in-frame clones only, minus some. The repertoire holds roughly 40,000 clones, with about 93% as singletons. This sample comprised CD4+ T cells from peripheral blood mononuclear cells, obtained in the third trimester of pregnancy. These receptors were collected from a female donor with multiple sclerosis, enrolled in a pregnancy study.

J is TRBJ2-7 and V is TRBV7-6; 10 nucleotides line up with TRBD2. V was pared by 1 base and J by 5 bases, with 5 bases of the junction left unmatched. Germline loops: CDR1 SGHVS, CDR2 FNYEAQ. The CDR3 sequence is 15 residues long. The CDR3 loop reads CASSLDLLAGNEQYF. CDR3 nucleotides: TGTGCCAGCAGCTTAGACTTACTAGCGGGAAACGAGCAGTACTTC. The full variable domain, its missing parts supplied by reference TRBV7-6 and TRBJ2-7, is GAGVSQSPRYKVTKRGQDVALRCDPISGHVSLYWYRQALGQGPEFLTYFNYEAQQDKSGLPNDRFSAERPEGSISTLTIQRTEQRDSAMYRCASSLDLLAGNEQYFGPGTRLTVT.

The genes are TRBV5-1 and TRBJ2-7; D is possibly TRBD2 (5 bases). The CDR3 extends over 16 amino acids. V lost 0 bases and J lost 6, with 19 bases in between. The V gene's germline CDR1 is SGHRS and CDR2 YFSETQ. CDR3: CASSLAGWEPRGEQYF. CDR3 DNA: TGCGCCAGCAGCTTGGCGGGTTGGGAGCCTCGAGGCGAGCAGTACTTC.

The chain uses TRBV5-1 and TRBJ2-3; TRBD2 might be the D (7 bases). Trimming removed 4 bases at V and 4 bases at J, with 16 bases between. Germline V gives CDR1 SGHRS, CDR2 YFSETQ. The CDR3 extends over 15 amino acids. CDR3 protein: CASSGGRGGPDTQYF. The CDR3 bases are TGCGCCAGCAGCGGGGGCCGGGGAGGGCCAGATACGCAGTATTTT.

This chain connects TRBV29-1 to TRBJ1-1, with 7 bases lining up with TRBD1. Germline loops: CDR1 SQVTM, CDR2 ANQGSEA. The CDR3 sequence is 11 residues long. The CDR3, as DNA: TGCAGAGGGGGCGCCGACACTGAAGCTTTCTTT. Protein product: CRGGADTEAFF. Complete variable domain (other parts from reference TRBV29-1 and TRBJ1-1): SAVISQKPSRDICQRGTSLTIQCQVDSQVTMMFWYRQQPGQSLTLIATANQGSEATYESGFVIDKFPISRPNLTFSTLTVSNMSPEDSSIYLCRGGADTEAFFGQGTRLTVV.

This sequence joins TRBV7-3 and TRBJ1-2, with 9 bases identical to TRBD1. Germline-derived CDR1 and CDR2 are SGHTA and FQGTGA. Germline trimming cut 3 bases from V and 4 bases from J; bases unmatched to any gene: 6. The CDR3 runs to 15 residues. The CDR3 nucleotides read TGTGCCAGCAGCTTGGACGGGACAGGGCTCTATGGCTACACCTTC. It is translated as CASSLDGTGLYGYTF.

J is TRBJ1-2 and V is TRBV19, with D hard to call. Germline V CDR1 and CDR2: LNHDA, SQIVND (reference sequence). The V gene lost 1 base and the J gene lost 4 bases, with 10 bases spanning the gap. The CDR3 length is 14 residues. The DNA for the CDR3 is TGTGCCAGTAGTATAGGGCCGGGAACCTATGGCTACACCTTC. Amino acid sequence: CASSIGPGTYGYTF.

CDR3 DNA sequence: TGCAGCGCTGCGGGACTAGCGGGGCACGAGCAGTACTTC. Its translation is CSAAGLAGHEQYF. This sequence joins TRBV29-1 and TRBJ2-7, with 13 bases matching TRBD2. V lost 7 bases, J lost 5 bases, and 5 bases stayed unmatched. Germline CDR1 SQVTM, CDR2 ANQGSEA. CDR3 length: 13 residues.

This clone was counted once. V gene TRBV18 combines with J gene TRBJ2-6, with D perhaps TRBD1 (6 bases). Trimming removed 1 base from V and 2 bases from J, with 9 bases in between. The CDR3 length is 16 residues. CDR1 and CDR2 (germline): KGHSH, LQKENI. CDR3 protein: CASSPQGVAGANVLTF. The DNA of the CDR3 is TGTGCCAGCTCACCACAGGGGGTGGCTGGGGCCAACGTCCTGACTTTC. The whole variable domain, filled in from reference TRBV18 and TRBJ2-6, reads NAGVMQNPRHLVRRRGQEARLRCSPMKGHSHVYWYRQLPEEGLKFMVYLQKENIIDESGMPKERFSAEFPKEGPSILRIQQVVRGDSAAYFCASSPQGVAGANVLTFGAGSRLTVL.

This sequence joins TRBV14 and TRBJ2-7; D perhaps matches TRBD1 (6 bases). There are 13 residues in the CDR3. Trimming stripped 3 bases from V and 2 bases from J, with 8 bases between. CDR1 SGHDN and CDR2 FVKESK come from the germline V gene. Here the CDR3 reads CASSHAGAYEQYF. CDR3 in DNA: TGTGCCAGCAGCCACGCAGGGGCCTACGAGCAGTACTTC.

This chain joins TRBV6-6 and TRBJ2-2; maybe TRBD2 (6 bases). Germline CDR1 and CDR2: MNHNY and SVGAGI (reference sequence). The CDR3 sequence is 14 residues long. V gave up 7 bases and J gave up 7 bases, with 16 bases separating them. CDR3 in amino acids: CASKPREVNGELFF. The CDR3 nucleotides are TGTGCCAGCAAACCCAGGGAGGTGAACGGGGAGCTGTTTTTT.

The rearrangement links TRBV5-1 to TRBJ2-7, with 9 bases identical to TRBD2. Germline V lookup: CDR1 SGHRS, CDR2 YFSETQ. The V gene end was trimmed by 3 bases and the J gene end by 0 bases; junction bases not matched to a gene: 10. The CDR3 contains 17 residues. CDR3: CASSSRGAGGLSYEQYF. The CDR3 DNA reads as TGCGCCAGCAGCTCCCGAGGAGCGGGAGGTCTCTCCTACGAGCAGTACTTC.

V is TRBV5-6 and J is TRBJ1-2; 10 bases align to TRBD1. The CDR3 spans 15 residues. Germline CDR1 SGHDT, CDR2 YYEEEE. V shed 0 bases and J 7 bases; nucleotides not matched to a gene: 6. The CDR3 DNA is TGTGCCAGCAGCTTGGTGGGGACAGGGGAGATTGGCTACACCTTC. Residues: CASSLVGTGEIGYTF.

V and J are TRBV5-1 and TRBJ1-1; perhaps TRBD1 as D (5 bases). V lost 0 bases and J lost 3, with 9 bases in between. Germline loops: CDR1 SGHRS, CDR2 YFSETQ. The CDR3 has 14 amino acids. CDR3: CASSLVVGDTEAFF. The CDR3 DNA is TGCGCCAGCAGCTTGGTGGTAGGGGACACTGAAGCTTTCTTT.

This clone showed up just once. The chain links TRBV28 to TRBJ2-1, with 7 bases identical to TRBD2. The CDR3 length is 16 residues. CDR1 and CDR2 (germline): MDHEN, SYDVKM. Unmatched junction bases numbered 15, after V lost 6 bases and J lost 7 bases. DNA for the CDR3: TGTGCCAGCAGGACCCTGAGCGGGATAGGGAGTAATGAGCAGTTCTTC. The encoded protein is CASRTLSGIGSNEQFF.

The chain is built from TRBV6-1 and TRBJ2-7; 10 nucleotides match TRBD2. With 1 base clipped from V and 4 bases from J, the junction kept 10 bases outside the gene matches. The CDR3 length is 17 residues. Germline assignment: CDR1 MNHNS and CDR2 SASEGT. The CDR3 here is CASSEGDGSGRWYEQYF. The DNA of the CDR3 is TGTGCCAGCAGTGAAGGGGATGGTAGCGGGAGGTGGTACGAGCAGTACTTC.

The J gene is TRBJ1-4, the V gene TRBV10-2; weak D call: TRBD1 (5 bases). V lost 9 bases, J lost 0 bases, and 14 bases lay in between. The CDR3 is 15 residues long. From germline, CDR1 is WSHSY and CDR2 SAAADI. CDR3 sequence reads: CASRTAGATNEKLFF. The CDR3 bases are TGCGCCAGTAGGACGGCGGGGGCAACTAATGAAAAACTGTTTTTT.

The chain couples TRBV4-1 to TRBJ2-2; TRBD2 matches at 10 bases. With V trimmed by 10 bases and J by 8 bases, 10 bases remained unmatched. The V gene's germline CDR1 is MGHRA and CDR2 YSYEKL. The CDR3 contains 14 residues. The CDR3 DNA reads TGCGCCACCGCCGGAGCTAGCGGGAGAGGGGAGCTGTTTTTT. Its protein product is CATAGASGRGELFF.

The chain has TRBV28 and TRBJ1-1, with a tentative D call TRBD1 (5 bases). The CDR3 covers 14 residues. Germline-derived CDR1 and CDR2 are MDHEN and SYDVKM. V was trimmed by 3 bases and J by 7 bases, leaving 15 bases between them. The CDR3 spells CASSFPAGKIEAFF. CDR3 DNA sequence: TGTGCCAGCAGTTTCCCGGCAGGGAAGATTGAAGCTTTCTTT.

The chain links TRBV7-9 to TRBJ1-4, with TRBD1 identical over 8 bases. With 5 bases clipped from V and 6 bases from J, the junction kept 11 bases outside the gene matches. CDR1 and CDR2 from the germline V gene are SEHNR and FQNEAQ (reference sequence). The CDR3 is made up of 16 amino acids. The CDR3 is CASSLLMTGVDEKLFF. DNA of the CDR3: TGTGCCAGCAGCCTCCTGATGACAGGGGTAGATGAAAAACTGTTTTTT.

This chain uses TRBV9 with TRBJ1-2; D is undetermined. The V end lost 0 bases, the J end lost 5 bases, and 8 bases lay between the germline ends. CDR1 and CDR2 (germline): SGDLS, YYNGEE. The CDR3 covers 13 residues. The CDR3 coding sequence is TGTGCCAGCAGCGTAGGCCCGGGGTATGGCTACACCTTC. It is translated as CASSVGPGYGYTF.

The CDR3 is CASSLALTGGGETQYF. CDR3 DNA: TGCGCCAGCAGCCTTGCGCTCACAGGGGGTGGAGAGACCCAGTACTTC. This chain connects TRBV5-1 to TRBJ2-5; TRBD1 aligns across 8 bases. The CDR3 extends over 16 amino acids. The germline gives CDR1 SGHRS, CDR2 YFSETQ. V lost 4 bases, J lost 4 bases, and 12 bases stayed unmatched.

This sequence joins TRBV19 and TRBJ2-7; tentative D call: TRBD1 (5 bases). Germline-derived CDR1 and CDR2 are LNHDA and SQIVND (reference sequence). The ends were cut back, 8 bases at V and 5 bases at J, with 16 bases in the middle. The length of the CDR3 is 13 residues. CDR3 residues: CASSGHGGNEQYF. The CDR3 DNA follows: TGTGCCAGTTCCGGACACGGCGGAAACGAGCAGTACTTC. Using reference TRBV19 and TRBJ2-7 for the parts outside the CDR3, the full variable domain is DGGITQSPKYLFRKEGQNVTLSCEQNLNHDAMYWYRQDPGQGLRLIYYSQIVNDFQKGDIAEGYSVSREKKESFPLTVTSAQKNPTAFYLCASSGHGGNEQYFGPGTRLTVT.

This rearrangement joins TRBV18 to TRBJ2-3; TRBD2 aligns across 14 bases. Germline V gives CDR1 KGHSH, CDR2 LQKENI. CDR3 length: 17 residues. With 5 bases clipped from V and 2 bases from J, the junction kept 6 bases outside the gene matches. The chain's CDR3 is CASSSRLAGGNTDTQYF. CDR3 in DNA: TGTGCCAGCTCATCTAGACTAGCGGGAGGGAACACAGATACGCAGTATTTT.

This rearrangement joins TRBV2 to TRBJ2-4; D unresolved. CDR3 length: 15 residues. Between the trimmed V and J ends, which lost 4 bases and 0 bases, there was a span of 10 bases. From germline, CDR1 is SNHLY and CDR2 FYNNEI. Here the CDR3 reads CASSGRQLAKNIQYF. CDR3 bases: TGTGCCAGCAGTGGAAGACAACTAGCCAAAAACATTCAGTACTTC. Full variable domain (remainder filled in from reference TRBV2 and TRBJ2-4): EPEVTQTPSHQVTQMGQEVILRCVPISNHLYFYWYRQILGQKVEFLVSFYNNEISEKSEIFDDQFSVERPDGSNFTLKIRSTKLEDSAMYFCASSGRQLAKNIQYFGAGTRLSVL.

The chain carries TRBV27 and TRBJ2-7; the match to TRBD1 covers 7 bases. The CDR3 contains 17 residues. The germline CDR1 and CDR2 sequences are MNHEY and SMNVEV (reference sequence). Trimming removed 2 bases from V and 0 bases from J; junction bases left unmatched: 10. The CDR3 nucleotides are TGTGCCAGCAGTTTAGACAGGGTATCGGGGTTCTCCTACGAGCAGTACTTC. Protein sequence: CASSLDRVSGFSYEQYF.

The rearrangement uses TRBV6-1 and TRBJ2-3; possible D gene TRBD2, 5 bases. Germline V lookup: CDR1 MNHNS, CDR2 SASEGT. V lost 1 base and J 0 bases, leaving 11 bases between the germline ends. The CDR3 is 16 amino acids. This CDR3 is CASSEVGSHSTDTQYF. The CDR3 DNA sequence: TGTGCCAGCAGTGAAGTTGGGAGCCACAGCACAGATACGCAGTATTTT.

V gene TRBV6-6 combines with J gene TRBJ2-7, with TRBD2 as a possible D gene (6 bases). V was pared by 5 bases and J by 6 bases, with 17 bases between. Germline CDR1 and CDR2: MNHNY and SVGAGI (reference sequence). The CDR3 runs to 14 residues. The CDR3: CASSPLGLGGEQYF. The CDR3 DNA reads as TGTGCCAGCAGTCCTTTGGGGTTGGGAGGCGAGCAGTACTTC.

The V gene is TRBV7-8, the J gene TRBJ2-3; D is uncertain. CDR3 length: 14 amino acids. Per the germline V gene, CDR1 is SGHVS and CDR2 is FQNEAQ. V shed 2 bases and J shed 0 bases, with 6 bases lying between them. This chain's CDR3 is CASSLLESTDTQYF. The CDR3 region has the DNA TGTGCCAGCAGCTTATTAGAGAGCACAGATACGCAGTATTTT.